This TCR beta chain was identified in a study of regulatory T cells in long-lasting Graves disease. Overall study findings and caveats: With persistent disease, TRBV28, TRBJ1-2 and TRBJ2-5 were the favored segments. Persistent Graves' patients showed less TCR diversity than newly diagnosed ones.

Sequencing libraries for TCR beta were prepared with iRepertoire HTBI primers and Arm-PCR of CDR3 regions. From the multiplex PCR reads, TCRdb called clonotypes with MiXCR, one entry per CDR3 protein. This sample has 390,000 or so distinct CDR3 sequences; 23% occur once, and the top ten carry 25% to 30%. Time point denoted: persistent/refractory GD, antithyroid drugs over 5 years with positive TRAb. Scientists built the TCR library using RNA that was extracted from PBMCs. With regard to this clonotype: Its antigen is not identified. This may be a read error: a much more frequent sequence differs by one nucleotide.

Per the germline V gene, CDR1 is SNHLY and CDR2 is FYNNEI. The CDR3 is made up of 15 amino acids. Trimming shortened V by 6 bases and J by 5 bases, and 20 bases separated the two germline ends. Material: peripheral blood mononuclear cells (PBMCs), obtained when the disease was refractory, from a patient treated with antithyroid drugs. This receptor was identified in a woman aged 35 to 49 with Graves disease. The chain couples TRBV2 to TRBJ2-7; D might be TRBD1 (5 bases). The CDR3 protein is CASSRVGSPTHEQYF. In DNA, the CDR3 is TGTGCCAGCAGCAGGGTAGGGTCGCCTACTCACGAGCAGTACTTC.